The clone carrying this T cell receptor beta chain appeared a few times. The entry originates in a study of shared clonotypes between healthy human individuals. Cells designated naive CD8 were CD45RO-negative and were positively selected for CCR7, with terminally differentiated effector memory CD45RA+ cells excluded. Within Nashville, Tennessee resided all donors, each a Caucasian adult. Only in-frame clones appear in the TCRdb table, and some are missing; sequencing was by immunoSEQ multiplex PCR. The table includes approximately 2,200,000 clones, roughly 91% detected once. This sequence originates from a man between 18 and 35 years old in good health. Some clones in this sample may be carry-over from other donors' samples. The sequenced material came from naive CD8+ T cells from PBMCs.

The CDR3 coding sequence is TGTGCCAGCAGCACCCTTTCGGGAAACACCATATATTTT. Its protein is CASSTLSGNTIYF. V and J are TRBV5-8 and TRBJ1-3; D remains unclear. Germline V gene lookup returns CDR1 SGHTS and CDR2 YDEGEE. This CDR3 is 13 amino acids long. Trimming cost V 4 bases and J 4 bases, with 9 bases left between them.